This TCR beta chain was captured in a study of cytomegalovirus exposure and HLA in healthy donors (dated by TCRdb to about 2017). Some background on the complete study: In an earlier analysis of some 610 of the donors, approximately 260 Gb of sequence data and 90 million to 120 million unique TCR beta sequences from about 179 million T cells were reported. An early release covering 500 to 750 HLA-typed donors comprised about 300 gigabases of sequencing data and around 85 million unique TCR sequences. The genetic ancestry cluster associated with self-reported Caucasian donors included 81% of the 398 genotyped donors. The study was designed to test whether signatures of past pathogen exposure could be identified by cataloging public T cell receptors. The study used immunosequencing to profile the T cell repertoires of 666 subjects and linked those repertoires to cytomegalovirus serostatus. Besides the first cohort of around 670 subjects, a separate validation cohort made up of 120 different subjects was used. To predict cytomegalovirus infection status, the study combined high-throughput TCR immunosequencing, statistical association of individual TCRs with disease status, and machine learning. To study patterns of TCR occurrence, a later analysis re-analyzed previously published TCR beta repertoires from several hundred donors and added high-resolution HLA genotyping. Rather than using new phenotypic data, the later analysis identified candidate immune exposures from TCR beta sequences and from how often those sequences occurred across donors. In an earlier analysis of roughly 540 of the donors, high-throughput TCR beta sequencing was used to judge whether each TCR beta V gene segment behaved as functional or pseudogenic. Donor age, sex, ethnicity and CMV serostatus were compiled alongside the repertoire data. In a later genetic analysis, genome-wide SNP genotypes for about three fifths of the roughly 670 donors were used, and that subset was treated as a discovery cohort. Every repertoire in the discovery cohort had been generated on one and the same sequencing platform. HLA typing covered class I and class II loci at four-digit resolution. Typing coverage differed by locus: A, B, C, DRB1 and DQB1 were typed in about 629-640 donors, DQA1 in about 500, DPA1 in around 610, and DPB1 in around 440. Four or five DR-DQ haplotypes were treated as single units for association and clustering because of strong linkage in the cohort. Across under 500 genotyped donors of the cohort, an average of 235,054 unique TCR beta nucleotide sequences per donor were sequenced, and roughly a sixth of those sequences were non-productive.

The cohort was made up of around 720 healthy bone marrow donors. All cohort members were sampled while nominally healthy, although unrecorded immune exposures were likely present. The donor was CMV seropositive and was included in the group of 290 or so seropositive cohort members. A peripheral blood sample was provided by each donor, and peripheral blood mononuclear cells were used for TCR beta sequencing. Genomic DNA extraction from the blood cell samples was performed with the Qiagen DNeasy Blood Extraction Kit. The study at large found these results: Strong co-occurrence of HLA alleles, especially DR and DQ, made assigning TCR associations to individual alleles difficult. Only TCR beta chains were sequenced in this cohort, and the absence of alpha or paired-chain data limited detectable features. A later analysis associated 15,000 to 20,000 TCR beta sequences with specific HLA alleles at a false discovery rate of 0.05. Sequencing depth was assumed to be roughly uniform across donors in the presence/absence analyses, though that assumption may not hold. Because counts were too low, roughly 18 rarely observed V segments, including chromosome 9 orphons, were left out of the earlier analysis of 587 of the donors. Linkage disequilibrium might explain the correlated functional status among segregating V segments, but an unknown experimental factor could not be excluded. A later genetic analysis associated a missense DCLRE1C variant with V-gene and J-gene trimming of TCR beta chains, and an independent cohort replicated the association. The authors suggested that the approach could potentially be generalized to other disease states and immunological phenotypes. A later analysis found that TCR association rates varied across HLA loci, with DRB1 alleles showing the most associated TCRs and HLA-C alleles the fewest. Several of the top co-occurrence clusters appeared to be linked to parvovirus B19, influenza, CMV and Epstein-Barr virus, according to a later analysis. In vitro tests confirmed that three of the cytomegalovirus-associated TCR beta chains recognize cytomegalovirus antigens. A further reported finding was that TCR beta sequences accurately predicted the HLA-A and HLA-B alleles for most subjects in the first cohort. A total of 150 or so TCR beta chains were listed by the study as associated with cytomegalovirus. Most TCR sequences were observed very rarely across donors, whereas some public TCRs were present in many individuals. For the cohort, immune exposure information was limited to CMV serostatus. Because HLA typing was unavailable for some donors at each locus, only the typed subset was used in association tests. A cluster of highly shared sequence variants was judged likely to be a technical artifact of the sequencing pipeline. In both the original and validation cohorts, the classifier was reported to diagnose cytomegalovirus status with high specificity and sensitivity. A later analysis found that most CMV-associated TCR beta chains appeared HLA-restricted, with HLA associations seemingly driven largely by CMV exposure. A later analysis found that HLA-associated TCR beta chains were more clonally expanded and had lower generation probabilities than equally common non-associated chains. In an earlier analysis of 587 of the donors, most TCR beta V segments were observed in productive rearrangements about 87% or about 30% of the time, broadly matching IMGT annotations. Compared with the roughly 670-donor mean, donors in an Asian-associated ancestry cluster had fewer N-insertions in productive TCRs, according to a later genetic analysis.

Turning to this clone: No antigen is known for it. No base quality information exists; no much larger clone differs at one position. The same CDR3 can be traced to other DNA sequences in this sample.

Preparation of the library involved the immunoSEQ multiplex PCR assay. The multiplex PCR relied on a mix of 60 forward primers for TCR Vbeta segments and 13 reverse primers for TCR Jbeta segments. A multiplex PCR assay on genomic DNA amplified the CDR3 region of rearranged TCR beta genes. Amplified TCR beta libraries were sequenced as 87-base-pair reads on the Illumina HiSeq System. In the authors' own workflow: Across the roughly 670 repertoires, a later analysis counted some 80 million unique TCR beta chains, roughly 11 million of which were shared by at least two donors. A nearest-neighbor algorithm error-corrected the raw reads and collapsed the reads into unique sequences, merging closely related sequences to remove PCR and sequencing errors. CDR3 sequences were aligned to IMGT reference sequences to assign V, D and J gene segments. For a sequence to be retained, a match of at least six nucleotides was required to both a V gene segment and a J gene segment. Rearrangements were called productive when the CDR3 lacked stop codons and stayed in frame with V and J; all others were non-productive. CDR3 was defined according to IMGT convention as the region running from the second conserved V-encoded cysteine to the conserved J-encoded phenylalanine. Sequences without an unambiguous match to a single V gene segment were excluded from the earlier analysis of 500 to 700 of the donors. An earlier analysis of several hundred of the donors called V segments functional above 56.7% productive rearrangements and segregating when the between-donor standard deviation exceeded 5%. A statistical classification framework was built for diagnosing cytomegalovirus status from the catalog of TCR beta chain sequences. In a later analysis, TCR nucleotide sequences were compared against IMGT/GENE-DB human TR gene sequences so that V and J genes could be assigned. Using the TCRdist pipeline, a later analysis assigned CDR3 sequences along with most-parsimonious VDJ recombination scenarios. In a later analysis, each TCR beta chain was defined by its CDR3 amino acid sequence together with its V-gene family, and reads without a unique V-gene family were excluded. To address suspected cross-contamination and a sequencing artifact, a later analysis removed 450 to 700 highly shared, low-generation-probability nucleotide sequences. A later analysis calculated a clonal expansion index for each public chain from normalized within-repertoire ranks of inferred template counts. In a later analysis, generation probabilities were computed using a VDJ recombination model fitted to out-of-frame rearrangements, and the results were checked against IGoR. A later analysis scored TCR-TCR, TCR-HLA and TCR-CMV co-occurrence with hypergeometric tests, applying a repertoire-size bias correction to TCR pairs. A later analysis estimated false discovery rates by permuting HLA or CMV assignments 20 times. A later analysis grouped co-occurring TCRs with DBSCAN, adding TCRdist sequence similarity when clustering within HLA-allele-positive subsets. For co-occurrence clustering, repertoires with fewer than 30,000 or more than 120,000 public chains were excluded, along with a handful of repertoires with anomalous nucleotide sharing. The immuneACCESS repertoire file appears here via TCRdb, limited to in-frame rearrangements. These files lack a portion of the clones; in checked studies, under half of the deficit traces to unresolved V genes, and the cause of the others is not known. That table furnishes V, J and clone size, whereas the DNA furnished D and trimming. For this sample there are about 120,000 clones; around 74% appear just once. The ten largest account for roughly 31% of the sample.

The TCR was taken from a man in his fifties or sixties in good health and CMV-seropositive. Material: PBMCs.

The DNA is as follows: TGTGCCACAAACAGGGGGCAGGTGAGGGAATTTAACACTGAAGCTTTCTTT. Its protein reads: CATNRGQVREFNTEAFF. The sequence joins TRBV10-3 to TRBJ1-1; the junction holds 9 bases that match TRBD1. CDR1 and CDR2 (ENHRY, SYGVKD) derive from the germline V gene. Germline trimming: 10 bases from V, 2 bases from J; junction bases outside gene matches: 17. The CDR3 measures 17 amino acids from cysteine to phenylalanine. Only CDR3 DNA is held: 51 bases, read in frame from base 1.